This is a list of T cell receptor beta chains from one sample in a study of identical twins. Via MiXCR, TCRdb re-called the 5' RACE reads, giving one row per CDR3 protein. The table shows 550,000 to 800,000 distinct CDR3 sequences, with around 7.4% occurring only once. This sample also appeared in a second study, on yellow fever vaccine responses in identical twins.

The sample consisted of PBMCs. The receptors derive from a woman between 18 and 29 years old in good health. Both conserved end residues are part of each CDR3. A D gene is named only where the DNA matches it firmly. The listing skips clone size in some rows; elsewhere it reads once, few, many or a size class.

>.|.|TRBJ1-6|TRBV20-1
CSAHSSYNSPLHF
TGCAGTGCTCACAGCTCCTATAATTCACCCCTCCACTTT
>TRBD2|.|TRBJ2-5|TRBV20-1
CSPIAGRETQYF
TGCAGTCCCATAGCGGGGAGGGAGACCCAGTACTTC
>TRBD1|many|TRBJ1-5|TRBV10-3
CAIKGGGDDQPQHF
TGTGCCATCAAGGGAGGGGGCGATGATCAGCCCCAGCATTTT
>.|.|TRBJ2-2|TRBV6-1
CASSEYTGTGELFF
TGTGCCAGCAGTGAATACACAGGCACCGGGGAGCTGTTTTTT
>TRBD1|many|TRBJ1-1|TRBV12-3/TRBV12-4
CASSPMDRVIIEAFF
TGTGCCAGCAGCCCTATGGACAGGGTAATTATTGAAGCTTTCTTT
>TRBD1|many|TRBJ1-1|TRBV6-5
CASSYSGQLNTEAFF
TGTGCCAGCAGTTACTCGGGACAGTTGAACACTGAAGCTTTCTTT
>.|many|TRBJ2-7|TRBV6-5
CASSYGRYYEQYF
TGTGCCAGCAGTTACGGGCGGTACTACGAGCAGTACTTC
>TRBD1|few|TRBJ2-2|TRBV29-1
CSGLNGTGGRGVGTGELFF
TGCAGCGGGCTGAACGGGACAGGGGGAAGGGGAGTAGGCACCGGGGAGCTGTTTTTT
>TRBD2|.|TRBJ2-1|TRBV5-1
CASRKTGLAGARYNEQFF
TGCGCCAGCAGGAAAACGGGACTAGCGGGAGCGAGATACAATGAGCAGTTCTTC
>.|.|TRBJ1-3|TRBV20-1
CSARDLGGRGDFNGNTIYF
TGCAGTGCTAGAGATTTGGGCGGTCGAGGGGATTTTAATGGAAACACCATATATTTT
>TRBD2|.|TRBJ2-1|TRBV5-1
CASSLGGTSSNNEQFF
TGCGCCAGCAGCTTGGGAGGGACTAGTTCTAACAATGAGCAGTTCTTC
>.|.|TRBJ2-1|TRBV27
CASSLIFGNSYNEQFF
TGTGCCAGCAGTTTAATTTTCGGAAACTCCTACAATGAGCAGTTCTTC
>TRBD2|.|TRBJ2-7|TRBV12-3/TRBV12-4
CASSRTSELEQYF
TGTGCCAGCAGTAGGACTAGCGAGCTAGAGCAGTACTTC
>.|.|TRBJ2-2|TRBV10-3
CAIGEGVGGTGELFF
TGTGCCATCGGGGAAGGCGTGGGGGGAACCGGGGAGCTGTTTTTT
>.|few|TRBJ2-7|TRBV24-1
CATKITRQYF
TGTGCCACTAAGATTACGAGGCAGTACTTC
>.|.|TRBJ2-5|TRBV6-5
CASSYSAGNRRETQYF
TGTGCCAGCAGTTACTCGGCAGGGAATCGTAGAGAGACCCAGTACTTC
>.|few|TRBJ1-5|TRBV28
CASSFSFRGRSPYNF
TGTGCCAGCAGTTTTTCCTTTCGGGGGCGCTCCCCCTATAATTTT
>TRBD2|few|TRBJ2-1|TRBV20-1
CSARDLSGRAENEQFF
TGCAGTGCTAGAGATCTGAGCGGGAGGGCCGAAAATGAGCAGTTCTTC
>.|many|TRBJ1-2|TRBV12-3/TRBV12-4
CASGLGVAYGYTF
TGTGCCAGCGGCCTGGGGGTGGCCTATGGCTACACCTTC
>TRBD1|.|TRBJ1-2|TRBV20-1
CSARLQGARHGYTF
TGCAGTGCTAGACTACAGGGGGCAAGGCATGGCTACACCTTC
>.|.|TRBJ1-4|TRBV11-1
CASSLGGGFSTLGEKLFF
TGTGCCAGCAGCTTGGGGGGTGGCTTTTCCACCCTTGGCGAAAAACTGTTTTTT
>.|many|TRBJ2-2|TRBV6-5
CASSFERFTGELFF
TGTGCCAGCAGTTTTGAGCGGTTCACCGGGGAGCTGTTTTTT
>.|few|TRBJ2-3|TRBV5-5
CASGETPDTQYF
TGTGCCAGCGGTGAGACCCCAGATACGCAGTATTTT
>TRBD1|.|TRBJ2-1|TRBV7-9
CASSLVGQGGDEQFF
TGTGCCAGCAGCTTGGTTGGACAGGGTGGTGATGAGCAGTTCTTC
>TRBD1|few|TRBJ1-1|TRBV29-1
CSVPWDRGIRNTEAFF
TGCAGCGTTCCCTGGGACAGGGGAATACGAAACACTGAAGCTTTCTTT
>.|few|TRBJ2-3|TRBV12-3/TRBV12-4
CASSLRAGTDTQYF
TGTGCCAGCAGTTTGAGGGCAGGGACAGATACGCAGTATTTT
>.|.|TRBJ2-1|TRBV7-7
CASSPRPGTFEQFF
TGTGCCAGCAGCCCACGTCCGGGAACCTTTGAGCAGTTCTTC
>.|many|TRBJ2-3|TRBV3-1
CASSLRLQTTDTQYF
TGTGCCAGCAGCCTCCGGCTACAAACCACAGATACGCAGTATTTT
>.|many|TRBJ2-2|TRBV12-3/TRBV12-4
CATGGTVNTGELFF
TGTGCCACGGGGGGGACAGTGAACACCGGGGAGCTGTTTTTT
>TRBD2|.|TRBJ2-7|TRBV4-2
CASSQDLREGREQYF
TGTGCCAGCAGCCAAGATTTGCGGGAGGGCCGGGAGCAGTACTTC
>.|.|TRBJ2-1|TRBV19
CASSSSSNNNNEQFF
TGTGCCAGTAGTAGCTCTAGCAACAACAACAATGAGCAGTTCTTC
>TRBD1|.|TRBJ2-1|TRBV12-3/TRBV12-4
CASTDGGQPSNEQFF
TGTGCCAGCACCGATGGGGGACAGCCAAGCAATGAGCAGTTCTTC
>TRBD1|many|TRBJ2-1|TRBV28
CASSPGTVSYNEQFF
TGTGCCAGCAGTCCCGGGACAGTCTCCTACAATGAGCAGTTCTTC
>.|many|TRBJ1-1|TRBV12-3/TRBV12-4
CASTPWPQVHTEAFF
TGTGCCAGCACCCCCTGGCCTCAGGTGCACACTGAAGCTTTCTTT
>.|.|TRBJ2-7|TRBV11-2
CASSLGAAGGYFSYEQYF
TGTGCCAGCAGCTTAGGAGCCGCTGGCGGATATTTCTCCTACGAGCAGTACTTC
>.|.|TRBJ1-2|TRBV12-3/TRBV12-4
CASSTISNHGYTF
TGTGCCAGCAGCACCATATCTAACCATGGCTACACCTTC
>.|.|TRBJ1-5|TRBV20-1
CSASAGKYQPQHF
TGCAGTGCTAGCGCAGGGAAATATCAGCCCCAGCATTTT
>.|few|TRBJ2-2|TRBV6-1
CASSAPWQRAGELFF
TGTGCCAGCAGTGCGCCCTGGCAAAGGGCCGGGGAGCTGTTTTTT
>.|few|TRBJ2-5|TRBV20-1
CSARAADSTKETQYF
TGCAGTGCTAGAGCCGCGGACAGTACGAAAGAGACCCAGTACTTC